This T cell receptor (beta chain) was obtained from a study of radiation and T cells in renal cell carcinoma. Noted time point: blood 4 weeks post-SBRT, at nephrectomy. Treatment defined: 15 Gy SBRT to primary tumor, nephrectomy 4 weeks later. The table came from immunoSEQ multiplex PCR; TCRdb's copy has only in-frame clones and leaves some out. The table includes under 200,000 clones, around 90% detected once. This clone was counted once. This sequence was found in a woman between 45 and 65 years old with renal cell carcinoma. Sequencing used blood, obtained from a patient whose treatment included radiotherapy and nephrectomy.

DNA for the CDR3: TGCAGCGTTGTAGTCAGAACCGAGCAGTACTTC. Protein: CSVVVRTEQYF. The chain has TRBV29-1 and TRBJ2-7, with D unresolved. CDR1 is SQVTM, CDR2 ANQGSEA, per germline. V was clipped by 4 bases and J by 6 bases, with 10 bases between them. The CDR3 covers 11 residues.